Shown below are 9 T cell receptor beta chains from a single sample sequenced in a study of identical twins. TCRdb re-derived calls from the 5' RACE reads in MiXCR, one entry per CDR3 protein. Found here are hundreds of thousands of distinct CDR3 sequences, 15% to 20% of them singletons; the top ten hold around 13%. In addition, the sample was reused for a study of T cells expressing NK-cell markers.

Sequenced sample: PBMCs. All receptors come from a woman aged 18 to 35 in good health.

The gene calls are TRBV7-8 and TRBJ1-1; no reliable D call. The germline V and J ends were trimmed by 0 bases and 2 bases, with 10 bases remaining between them. CDR1 is SGHVS, CDR2 FQNEAQ, per germline. The CDR3 runs to 15 residues. The CDR3 protein is CASSLAVSGNTEAFF. CDR3 bases: TGTGCCAGCAGCTTAGCAGTCAGCGGTAACACTGAAGCTTTCTTT. Together with reference TRBV7-8 and TRBJ1-1, the CDR3 gives the full variable domain: GAGVSQSPRYKVAKRGQDVALRCDPISGHVSLFWYQQALGQGPEFLTYFQNEAQLDKSGLPSDRFFAERPEGSVSTLKIQRTQQEDSAVYLCASSLAVSGNTEAFFGQGTRLTVV.

The chain couples TRBV20-1 to TRBJ2-1; the D call may be TRBD1 or TRBD2 (6 bases each). V lost 3 bases and J lost 1, with 10 bases in between. This CDR3 contains 14 residues. Per germline, CDR1 DFQATT and CDR2 SNEGSKA (reference sequence). CDR3 in amino acids: CSARRGGSYNEQFF. The CDR3 DNA reads TGCAGTGCTAGGAGAGGGGGGTCCTACAATGAGCAGTTCTTC.

The chain couples TRBV6-5 to TRBJ2-2; 10 bases map to TRBD2. The germline V gene encodes CDR1 MNHEY and CDR2 SVGAGI. J lost 9 bases, V lost 7 bases, and 11 bases had no gene match. The CDR3 covers 15 residues. CDR3 DNA sequence: TGTGCCAGCACTTGGCTAGCGGGGGACGTCCGGGAGCTGTTTTTT. This codes for CASTWLAGDVRELFF.

The chain is built from TRBV12-3 or TRBV12-4 and TRBJ2-1, with 8 bases identical to TRBD2. Losses at the gene ends were 3 bases for V and 4 bases for J; bases not matched to a gene: 5. This CDR3 contains 15 residues. CDR3 coding DNA: TGTGCCAGCAGTTTCCGGCGGGAGGTTTACAATGAGCAGTTCTTC. Translating gives CASSFRREVYNEQFF.

This clonotype turned up a few times. The V gene is TRBV2, the J gene TRBJ2-3; a possible D gene is TRBD2 (5 bases). The CDR3 has 13 amino acids. Trimming cost V 4 bases and J 4 bases, with 9 bases left between them. Germline CDR1 SNHLY, CDR2 FYNNEI. The CDR3 nucleotides read TGTGCCAGCAGTGTTCACGGGGCAGATACGCAGTATTTT. Amino acid sequence: CASSVHGADTQYF.

This clonotype was recorded a few times. The chain recombines TRBV5-4 with TRBJ1-1; D not certain. Germline V lookup: CDR1 SGHNT, CDR2 YYREEE (reference sequence). Trimming removed 0 bases at V and 3 bases at J, with 3 bases between. The CDR3 spans 12 residues. In nucleotides, the CDR3 is TGTGCCAGCAGCTTGGAGGACACTGAAGCTTTCTTT. Amino acid sequence: CASSLEDTEAFF.

The chain joins TRBV29-1 to TRBJ1-2; tentatively, D is TRBD1 (6 bases). Looked up from germline, CDR1 is SQVTM and CDR2 is ANQGSEA. The V gene lost 4 bases and the J gene lost 8 bases, with 14 bases spanning the gap. This CDR3 is 12 amino acids long. CDR3 in amino acids: CSVAGEARGYTF. CDR3 coding DNA: TGCAGCGTTGCAGGGGAGGCGAGAGGCTACACCTTC. The complete variable domain, with remaining parts taken from reference TRBV29-1 and TRBJ1-2, reads SAVISQKPSRDICQRGTSLTIQCQVDSQVTMMFWYRQQPGQSLTLIATANQGSEATYESGFVIDKFPISRPNLTFSTLTVSNMSPEDSSIYLCSVAGEARGYTFGSGTRLTVV.

J is TRBJ2-1 and V is TRBV12-3 or TRBV12-4, with 7 nucleotides matching TRBD2. This CDR3 region has 15 residues. J gave up 2 bases and V 6 bases, and 7 bases lay outside the gene matches. The CDR3 spells CASRKRAGTYNEQFF. In DNA form, the CDR3 reads TGTGCCAGCAGGAAACGAGCGGGGACCTACAATGAGCAGTTCTTC.

This clonotype appeared a few times. This chain uses TRBV6-2 or TRBV6-3 with TRBJ2-3; no clear D. The CDR3 covers 11 residues. CDR1 is MNHEY and CDR2 is SVGEGT in the germline V gene. The V end lost 8 bases, the J end lost 5 bases, and 8 bases lay between the germline ends. The CDR3 DNA is TGTGCCAGCGCCCTGGGAGATACGCAGTATTTT. Its protein product is CASALGDTQYF.